Listed here are 29 T cell receptor beta chains from one sample, sequenced in a study of blood T cell repertoires in COVID-19 (dated by TCRdb to 2020 to 2021). The library was made by the immunoSEQ multiplex PCR assay. Imported from immuneACCESS, the table was reduced by TCRdb to in-frame sequences with V and J called. These copies leave out some clones; in studies compared against another copy, an unresolved V gene accounts for under half, and the cause of the remainder is not known. For this sample the table gives about 330,000 clones, of which over 75% were detected only once. The top ten clones comprise around 5% of the sample. Material: PBMCs or T cells enriched from blood (not recorded which). The source is a man aged 30 to 45 who had recovered from COVID-19.

This sequence joins TRBV9 and TRBJ1-1; D possibly corresponds to TRBD1 (5 bases). CDR3 length: 13 amino acids. Germline CDR1 reads SGDLS; CDR2 reads YYNGEE. Trimming left V 3 bases short and J 1 base short, with 7 bases between. CDR3 nucleotides: TGTGCCAGCAGCGCCAGGGAGAACACTGAAGCTTTCTTT. Protein product: CASSARENTEAFF.

V is TRBV25-1 and J is TRBJ2-1, with TRBD1 identical over 9 bases. V lost 6 bases and J lost 3; bases outside the gene matches: 12. The CDR3 has 17 residues. Germline values: CDR1 MGHDK, CDR2 SYGVNS. CDR3 DNA sequence: TGTGCCAGCAGAATACCCTGGGACAGGGCTAACTACAATGAGCAGTTCTTC. Encoded protein: CASRIPWDRANYNEQFF.

The chain carries TRBV2 and TRBJ1-4, with a tentative D call TRBD1 (6 bases). V was clipped by 2 bases and J by 10 bases, with 11 bases between them. Germline CDR1 is SNHLY and CDR2 is FYNNEI. There are 13 residues in the CDR3. The CDR3 DNA follows: TGTGCCAGCAGTGAAAACAGGGAGGGAAAACTGTTTTTT. Residues: CASSENREGKLFF.

This chain joins TRBV6-1 and TRBJ1-5; D unclear. The V end was cut by 1 base, the J end by 7 bases, with 8 bases between. Per germline, CDR1 MNHNS and CDR2 SASEGT. The CDR3 contains 13 residues. The CDR3 region is CASSEVREQPQHF. The CDR3 DNA reads as TGTGCCAGCAGTGAAGTTCGGGAACAGCCCCAGCATTTT.

J is TRBJ1-4 and V is TRBV5-4, with D uncertain. Trimming cost V 0 bases and J 5 bases, with 8 bases left between them. This CDR3 spans 14 amino acids. Germline loops: CDR1 SGHNT, CDR2 YYREEE (reference sequence). CDR3: CASSLAGWNEKLFF. The CDR3 DNA follows: TGTGCCAGCAGCTTGGCGGGGTGGAATGAAAAACTGTTTTTT.

The rearrangement links TRBV18 to TRBJ1-1; a possible D gene is TRBD1 (5 bases). The CDR3 covers 16 residues. The V end lost 1 base, the J end lost 4 bases, and 16 bases lay between the germline ends. The germline gives CDR1 KGHSH, CDR2 LQKENI. The CDR3, as DNA: TGTGCCAGCTCACCACTATTGGGGCGGATTGGCACTGAAGCTTTCTTT. Translating it yields CASSPLLGRIGTEAFF.

Only one count was recorded for this clone. The rearrangement uses TRBV7-8 and TRBJ1-1; unclear D gene. The CDR3 is made up of 15 amino acids. The ends were cut back, 0 bases at V and 0 bases at J, with 8 bases in the middle. Germline loops: CDR1 SGHVS, CDR2 FQNEAQ. The chain's CDR3 is CASSLAPGLNTEAFF. The CDR3 DNA reads as TGTGCCAGCAGCTTAGCGCCAGGTTTGAACACTGAAGCTTTCTTT.

In its sample, this clone was seen many times. The CDR3 sequence is CASSERGANTGELFF. The CDR3 DNA follows: TGTGCCAGCAGTGAGCGGGGGGCGAACACCGGGGAGCTGTTTTTT. The genes are TRBV6-4 and TRBJ2-2, with TRBD2 matching over 8 bases. CDR1 is MRHNA, CDR2 SNTAGT, per germline. The CDR3 loop spans 15 amino acids. Trimming took 3 bases from V and 0 from J; bases not matched to a gene: 0.

The V call is TRBV9, the J call TRBJ2-5, with D tentatively TRBD1 (6 bases). The CDR3 consists of 13 residues. With 7 bases removed from V and 4 bases from J, the gap between germline ends came to 14 bases. The germline CDR1 and CDR2 sequences are SGDLS and YYNGEE. The CDR3 loop is CASSTGQSETQYF. CDR3 sequence (DNA): TGTGCCAGCTCTACCGGACAGTCAGAGACCCAGTACTTC.

The rearrangement links TRBV5-4 to TRBJ1-2; a possible D gene is TRBD1 (6 bases). CDR3 length equals 14 residues. Germline values: CDR1 SGHNT, CDR2 YYREEE (reference sequence). The V end lost 1 base, the J end lost 3 bases, and 10 bases lay between the germline ends. The CDR3 here is CASSLRGGDYGYTF. The CDR3 DNA follows: TGTGCCAGCAGCTTGCGGGGGGGCGACTATGGCTACACCTTC.

The chain recombines TRBV5-6 with TRBJ1-2; 7 bases fit TRBD1. After removal of 4 bases from V and 2 bases from J, the junction contained 11 bases not matched to a gene. CDR3 length equals 16 residues. Germline lookup yields CDR1 SGHDT and CDR2 YYEEEE. CDR3 DNA: TGTGCCAGCAGCCACGTTGAGACAGGGTTGAACTATGGCTACACCTTC. Its protein is CASSHVETGLNYGYTF. Full variable domain (missing parts from reference TRBV5-6 and TRBJ1-2): DAGVTQSPTHLIKTRGQQVTLRCSPKSGHDTVSWYQQALGQGPQFIFQYYEEEERQRGNFPDRFSGHQFPNYSSELNVNALLLGDSALYLCASSHVETGLNYGYTFGSGTRLTVV.

The genes are TRBV25-1 and TRBJ2-2, with 8 bases fitting TRBD1. V lost 9 bases and J lost 6; bases outside the gene matches: 9. The V gene's germline CDR1 is MGHDK and CDR2 SYGVNS. This CDR3 spans 14 amino acids. The CDR3 loop reads CASTDRDVPGELFF. CDR3 DNA: TGTGCCAGTACGGACAGGGATGTTCCCGGGGAGCTGTTTTTT.

This chain links TRBV4-1 with TRBJ2-5; perhaps TRBD2 as D (6 bases). The CDR3 covers 16 residues. Trimming removed 2 bases from V and 2 bases from J, with 15 bases in between. Per the germline V gene, CDR1 is MGHRA and CDR2 is YSYEKL. This CDR3 reads CASSQPRSGGQETQYF. In DNA form, the CDR3 reads TGCGCCAGCAGCCAACCTCGGTCAGGAGGGCAAGAGACCCAGTACTTC.

The CDR3 protein is CASSRRGTGSGPAQETQYF. The CDR3 DNA reads as TGTGCCAGCAGTCGTAGGGGGACAGGGAGTGGGCCCGCTCAAGAGACCCAGTACTTC. The chain carries TRBV2 and TRBJ2-5, with 9 bases lining up with TRBD1. This CDR3 is built from 19 residues. Germline CDR1 reads SNHLY; CDR2 reads FYNNEI. V shed 5 bases and J 2 bases; nucleotides not matched to a gene: 18.

This clone appeared once. This chain joins TRBV3-1 (or the pseudogene TRBV3-2) and TRBJ1-4; D perhaps matches TRBD1 (6 bases). Germline V gives CDR1 LGHDT, CDR2 YNNKEL (reference sequence). V was cut by 1 base and J by 5 bases, with 8 bases left in between. CDR3 size: 14 residues. The CDR3 sequence: CASSQGQVNEKLFF. The CDR3 DNA follows: TGTGCCAGCAGCCAAGGACAGGTCAATGAAAAACTGTTTTTT.

The gene calls are TRBV7-2 and TRBJ1-5; TRBD1 might be the D (5 bases). Germline V CDR1 and CDR2: SGHTA, FQGNSA. The V and J ends lost 1 base and 9 bases respectively, with 10 bases between them. This CDR3 region has 13 residues. The CDR3 DNA reads as TGTGCCAGCAGCTTAGAGGGGCGCCTGCCCCAGCATTTT. Protein product: CASSLEGRLPQHF.

V gene TRBV28 combines with J gene TRBJ2-5, with D possibly being TRBD1 (6 bases). The CDR3 is made up of 16 amino acids. The V gene's germline CDR1 is MDHEN and CDR2 SYDVKM. Trimming cost V 5 bases and J 2 bases, with 18 bases left between them. This CDR3 reads CASSGGFMGTQETQYF. Here the CDR3 DNA reads TGTGCCAGCAGTGGGGGTTTCATGGGGACACAAGAGACCCAGTACTTC.

The chain links TRBV7-2 to TRBJ2-4; TRBD2 might be the D (7 bases). V lost 10 bases and J lost 5, with 18 bases in between. This CDR3 is 14 amino acids long. Germline loops: CDR1 SGHTA, CDR2 FQGNSA. CDR3 loop: CATSPRGGQNIQYF. The CDR3 DNA follows: TGTGCCACCTCCCCCAGGGGAGGGCAAAACATTCAGTACTTC. Full variable domain (rest looked up from reference TRBV7-2 and TRBJ2-4): GAGVSQSPSNKVTEKGKDVELRCDPISGHTALYWYRQSLGQGLEFLIYFQGNSAPDKSGLPSDRFSAERTGGSVSTLTIQRTQQEDSAVYLCATSPRGGQNIQYFGAGTRLSVL.

The gene calls are TRBV19 and TRBJ1-6; maybe TRBD1 (5 bases). Trimming took 5 bases from V and 5 from J, leaving 13 bases between them. Germline values: CDR1 LNHDA, CDR2 SQIVND (reference sequence). The CDR3 runs 15 residues. DNA of the CDR3: TGTGCCAGTAGTCCCTCGGGACTCAATAATTCACCCCTCCACTTT. Amino acid sequence: CASSPSGLNNSPLHF.

The chain links TRBV2 to TRBJ2-3; TRBD1 is a possible D gene (6 bases). The CDR3 sequence is 15 residues long. V lost 2 bases and J 2 bases, leaving 11 bases between the germline ends. Germline V gene lookup returns CDR1 SNHLY and CDR2 FYNNEI. The CDR3 bases are TGTGCCAGCAGTGAATTGGTGGGGGCCACAGATACGCAGTATTTT. Protein product: CASSELVGATDTQYF.

The chain recombines TRBV6-1 with TRBJ1-1; 8 bases map to TRBD1. V lost 4 bases, J lost 1 base, and 8 bases stayed unmatched. Germline lookup yields CDR1 MNHNS and CDR2 SASEGT. The CDR3 contains 16 residues. The CDR3 bases are TGTGCCAGCAGTGGGGGCAGGGGGCAGGGGAACACTGAAGCTTTCTTT. Translated: CASSGGRGQGNTEAFF.

This clone was detected only once. V usage is TRBV28 and J usage is TRBJ2-2; 9 bases map to TRBD2. Germline assignment: CDR1 MDHEN and CDR2 SYDVKM. This CDR3 has 13 amino acids. Germline trimming cut 8 bases from V and 6 bases from J; bases unmatched to any gene: 4. The CDR3 sequence: CASGSGGPGELFF. The CDR3, as DNA: TGTGCCAGCGGAAGCGGGGGGCCCGGGGAGCTGTTTTTT.

The chain is built from TRBV14 and TRBJ1-1; no clear D gene. Trimming removed 1 base at V and 2 bases at J, with 8 bases between. Germline lookup yields CDR1 SGHDN and CDR2 FVKESK. The CDR3 contains 14 residues. In DNA form, the CDR3 reads TGTGCCAGCAGCCAAGCCCTCTCTAACACTGAAGCTTTCTTT. It encodes CASSQALSNTEAFF.

V and J are TRBV27 and TRBJ2-7; 11 nucleotides align to TRBD1. Germline values: CDR1 MNHEY, CDR2 SMNVEV (reference sequence). Trimming removed 6 bases from V and 3 bases from J; junction bases left unmatched: 13. The CDR3 runs to 17 residues. The CDR3 loop is CASSLIPGTGGIYEQYF. The CDR3 nucleotides read TGTGCCAGCAGCCTTATCCCCGGGACAGGGGGGATCTACGAGCAGTACTTC.

The genes are TRBV6-5 and TRBJ1-2; TRBD1 aligns across 9 bases. J lost 5 bases, V lost 4 bases, and 5 bases had no gene match. Germline V gene data show CDR1 as MNHEY and CDR2 as SVGAGI. CDR3 length: 14 residues. The CDR3 nucleotides are TGTGCCAGCAGTTTCATCGGACAGGGGTATGGCTACACCTTC. It codes for CASSFIGQGYGYTF.

The chain couples TRBV27 to TRBJ1-5, with 9 bases matching TRBD1. This CDR3 contains 12 residues. V trimming: 8 bases; J trimming: 4 bases; junction bases outside the gene matches: 0. Per germline, CDR1 MNHEY and CDR2 SMNVEV (reference sequence). CDR3 coding DNA: TGTGCCAGCGGACAGGGGAATCAGCCCCAGCATTTT. This sequence encodes CASGQGNQPQHF.

CDR3 residues: CASSQGLRQGGNTEAFF. CDR3 coding DNA: TGCGCCAGCAGCCAAGGGTTAAGACAGGGTGGGAACACTGAAGCTTTCTTT. This sequence joins TRBV4-1 and TRBJ1-1; the match to TRBD1 covers 7 bases. The V gene end was trimmed by 1 base and the J gene end by 1 base; junction bases not matched to a gene: 9. Germline V gene data show CDR1 as MGHRA and CDR2 as YSYEKL. The CDR3 has 17 residues.

The chain joins TRBV19 to TRBJ1-1, with 9 bases aligning to TRBD1. The CDR3 spans 16 residues. V shed 6 bases and J 4 bases; nucleotides not matched to a gene: 12. The germline V gene has CDR1 LNHDA and CDR2 SQIVND (reference sequence). CDR3 region: CASRQQGAAGSTEAFF. The CDR3 DNA reads TGTGCCAGTAGACAACAGGGGGCGGCAGGTAGCACTGAAGCTTTCTTT.

The V gene is TRBV27, the J gene TRBJ1-6; TRBD1 matches 9 bases. V was clipped by 6 bases and J by 7 bases; unmatched bases: 10. The CDR3 contains 16 residues. Germline V gene lookup returns CDR1 MNHEY and CDR2 SMNVEV (reference sequence). The CDR3 bases are TGTGCCAGCAGCACAGGGGGCGCCCTGGGGAATTCACCCCTCCACTTT. As protein: CASSTGGALGNSPLHF.